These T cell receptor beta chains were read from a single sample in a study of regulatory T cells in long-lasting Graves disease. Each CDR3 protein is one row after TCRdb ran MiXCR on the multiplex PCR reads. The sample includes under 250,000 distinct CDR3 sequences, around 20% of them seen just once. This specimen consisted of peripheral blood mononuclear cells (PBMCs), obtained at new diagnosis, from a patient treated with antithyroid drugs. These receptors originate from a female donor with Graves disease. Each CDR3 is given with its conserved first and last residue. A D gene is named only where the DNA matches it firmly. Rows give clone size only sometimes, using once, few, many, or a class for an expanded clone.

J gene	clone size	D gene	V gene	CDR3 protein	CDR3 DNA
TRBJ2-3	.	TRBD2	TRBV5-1	CASSLGGLVGVADTQYF	TGTGCCAGCAGCTTGGGTGGACTAGTGGGGGTGGCAGATACGCAGTATTTT
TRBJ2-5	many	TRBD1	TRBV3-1	CASSHRGLETQYF	TGTGCCAGCAGCCACAGGGGGTTGGAGACCCAGTACTTC
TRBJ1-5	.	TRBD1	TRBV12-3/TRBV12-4	CASSSDRDPSNQPQHF	TGTGCCAGCAGTTCGGACAGGGACCCGAGCAATCAGCCCCAGCATTTT
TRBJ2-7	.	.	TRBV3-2	CASSQDLIGNEQYF	TGTGCCAGCAGCCAAGATCTTATTGGGAACGAGCAGTACTTC
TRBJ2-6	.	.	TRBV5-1	CASSLIGQGGSGANVLTF	TGCGCCAGCAGCTTGATTGGACAGGGAGGGTCTGGGGCCAACGTCCTGACTTTC
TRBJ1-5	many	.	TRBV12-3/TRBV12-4	CASNERASNQPQHF	TGTGCCAGCAATGAGAGGGCCAGCAATCAGCCCCAGCATTTT
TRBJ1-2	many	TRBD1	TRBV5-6	CASKLPGTGAGYTF	TGTGCCAGCAAACTTCCGGGGACAGGGGCTGGCTACACCTTC
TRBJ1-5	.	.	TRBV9	CASSVHSGGQPQHF	TGTGCCAGCAGCGTACACTCTGGGGGTCAGCCCCAGCATTTT
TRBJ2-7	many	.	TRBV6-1	CASRLGRREQYF	TGTGCCAGCAGATTGGGCAGGAGGGAGCAGTACTTC
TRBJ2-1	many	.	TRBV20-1	CSALVPARDEQFF	TGCAGTGCCTTAGTACCAGCCCGGGATGAGCAGTTCTTC
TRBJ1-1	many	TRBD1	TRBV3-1	CASSQGQGAGTEAFF	TGTGCCAGCAGCCAGGGGCAGGGGGCAGGGACTGAAGCTTTCTTT
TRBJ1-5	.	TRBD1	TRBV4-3	CASSQGVVTGGNQPQHF	TGCGCCAGCAGCCAAGGGGTAGTTACAGGGGGAAATCAGCCCCAGCATTTT
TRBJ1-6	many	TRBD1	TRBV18	CASSPIRDRSHSPLHF	TGTGCCAGCTCACCCATCCGGGACAGGTCGCATTCACCCCTCCACTTT
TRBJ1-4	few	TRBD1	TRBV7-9	CASSAGTGGEKLFF	TGTGCCAGCAGCGCGGGGACAGGGGGGGAAAAACTGTTTTTT
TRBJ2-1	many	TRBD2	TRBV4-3	CASSQGLADYNEQFF	TGCGCCAGCAGCCAGGGACTAGCGGATTACAATGAGCAGTTCTTC
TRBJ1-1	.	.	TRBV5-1	CASSLGGEQGNTEAFF	TGTGCCAGCAGCTTGGGAGGGGAACAGGGGAACACTGAAGCTTTCTTT
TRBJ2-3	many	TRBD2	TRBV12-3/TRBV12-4	CASSPTQRGGADTQYF	TGTGCCAGCAGTCCTACCCAGCGGGGGGGTGCAGATACGCAGTATTTT
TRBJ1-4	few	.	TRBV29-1	CSVDSPNEKLFF	TGCAGCGTTGATTCTCCAAATGAAAAACTGTTTTTT
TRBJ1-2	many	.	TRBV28	CASSFLEFSATRLQNGYTF	TGTGCCAGCAGTTTCTTGGAGTTTTCGGCGACAAGGCTTCAAAATGGCTACACCTTC
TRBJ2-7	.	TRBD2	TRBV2	CASSTSGRLYEQYF	TGTGCCAGCAGTACTAGCGGGAGACTCTACGAGCAGTACTTC
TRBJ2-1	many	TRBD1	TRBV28	CASSLLDRVRGNEQFF	TGTGCCAGCAGTTTACTCGACAGGGTGAGGGGCAATGAGCAGTTCTTC
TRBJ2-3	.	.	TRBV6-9	CASSYDAITDAQYF	TGTGCCAGCAGTTACGACGCGATCACAGATGCGCAGTATTTT
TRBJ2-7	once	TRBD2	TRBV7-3	CASSFGLAVFYEQYF	TGTGCCAGCAGTTTTGGGCTAGCGGTCTTCTACGAGCAGTACTTC
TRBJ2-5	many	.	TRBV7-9	CASSLMGYQETQYF	TGTGCCAGCAGTCTAATGGGGTACCAAGAGACCCAGTACTTC
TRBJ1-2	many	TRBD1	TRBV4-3	CASSQTGTGYGYTF	TGCGCCAGCAGCCAAACAGGGACAGGGTACGGCTACACCTTC
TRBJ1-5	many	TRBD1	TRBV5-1	CASSPSGTDNQPQHF	TGCGCCAGCAGCCCCAGCGGGACAGATAATCAGCCCCAGCATTTT
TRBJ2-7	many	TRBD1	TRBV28	CASRGGGGTGVSYEQYF	TGTGCCAGCAGGGGCGGTGGGGGGACAGGGGTCTCCTACGAGCAGTACTTC
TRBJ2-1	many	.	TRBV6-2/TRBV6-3	CATRQVSIDEQFF	TGTGCCACGCGACAGGTCTCAATTGATGAGCAGTTCTTC
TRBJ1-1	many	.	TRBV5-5	CASSRQPGHSNTEAFF	TGTGCCAGCAGCAGACAACCGGGACATTCGAACACTGAAGCTTTCTTT
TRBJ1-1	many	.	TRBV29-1	CSVESRDFRPEAFF	TGCAGCGTTGAGAGTAGGGATTTCCGTCCTGAAGCTTTCTTT
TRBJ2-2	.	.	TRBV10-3	CAISESGSGPRELFF	TGTGCCATCAGTGAGTCTGGGAGTGGGCCCCGGGAGCTGTTTTTT
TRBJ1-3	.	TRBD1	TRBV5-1	CASSSLTGALSGNTIYF	TGCGCCAGCAGCTCCCTCACAGGGGCCCTCTCTGGAAACACCATATATTTT
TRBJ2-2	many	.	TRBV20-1	CSARSTNTGELFF	TGCAGTGCTAGAAGCACGAACACCGGGGAGCTGTTTTTT
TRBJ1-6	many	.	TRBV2	CASKEDGNSPLHF	TGTGCCAGCAAGGAGGACGGTAATTCACCCCTCCACTTT
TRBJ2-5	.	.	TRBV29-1	CSADGPQAGPETQYF	TGCAGCGCCGATGGTCCCCAGGCCGGGCCGGAGACCCAGTACTTC
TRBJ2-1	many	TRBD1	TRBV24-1	CATSDFAARGRNEQFF	TGTGCCACCAGTGATTTTGCGGCCAGGGGGCGGAATGAGCAGTTCTTC
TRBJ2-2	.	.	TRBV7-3	CASSLTPTGLHTGELFF	TGTGCCAGCAGCTTAACGCCTACAGGGTTGCACACCGGGGAGCTGTTTTTT
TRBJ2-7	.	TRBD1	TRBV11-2	CASSFPSQGGYEQYF	TGTGCCAGCAGCTTTCCATCACAGGGGGGATACGAGCAGTACTTC
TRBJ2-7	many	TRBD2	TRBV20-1	CSARVGGGSSYEQYF	TGCAGTGCTAGAGTGGGCGGGGGGAGCTCCTACGAGCAGTACTTC
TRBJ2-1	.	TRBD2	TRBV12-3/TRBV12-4	CASSPSGLAGESSYNEQFF	TGTGCCAGCAGCCCCTCAGGGCTAGCGGGGGAAAGCTCCTACAATGAGCAGTTCTTC
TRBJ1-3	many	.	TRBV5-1	CASSRRSGSGNTIYF	TGCGCCAGCAGCCGGCGATCAGGCTCTGGAAACACCATATATTTT
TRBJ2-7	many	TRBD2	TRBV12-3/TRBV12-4	CASSSRLAAYEQYF	TGTGCCAGCAGTTCCCGACTAGCCGCCTACGAGCAGTACTTC
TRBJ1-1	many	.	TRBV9	CASSVEGFTEAFF	TGTGCCAGCAGCGTAGAAGGGTTCACTGAAGCTTTCTTT
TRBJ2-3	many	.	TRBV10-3	CAISESGRADTQYF	TGTGCCATCAGTGAGTCAGGCCGAGCAGATACGCAGTATTTT
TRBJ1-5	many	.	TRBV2	CASSGYGDQPQHF	TGTGCCAGCAGTGGCTACGGGGATCAGCCCCAGCATTTT
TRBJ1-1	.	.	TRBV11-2	CASSFHGGADTEAFF	TGTGCCAGCAGCTTTCATGGGGGCGCGGACACTGAAGCTTTCTTT
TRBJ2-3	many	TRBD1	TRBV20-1	CSAQSIRDRDPTDTQYF	TGCAGTGCCCAATCTATCCGGGACAGGGACCCCACAGATACGCAGTATTTT
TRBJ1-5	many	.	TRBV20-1	CSASVDRYSNQPQHF	TGCAGTGCTAGTGTCGACAGATATAGCAATCAGCCCCAGCATTTT
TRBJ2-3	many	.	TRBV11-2	CASSNMRTDTQYF	TGTGCCAGCAGCAACATGCGCACAGATACGCAGTATTTT
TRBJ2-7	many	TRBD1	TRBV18	CASSPPDRGFAYEQYF	TGTGCCAGCTCACCTCCCGACAGGGGGTTCGCCTACGAGCAGTACTTC
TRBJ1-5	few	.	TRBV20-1	CSATPRGTNQPQHF	TGCAGTGCTACGCCCCGGGGTACAAATCAGCCCCAGCATTTT
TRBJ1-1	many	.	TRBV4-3	CASSQIGGSGTEAFF	TGCGCCAGCAGCCAGATCGGGGGTTCGGGCACTGAAGCTTTCTTT
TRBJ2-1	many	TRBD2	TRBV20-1	CSARASGQNSYNEQFF	TGCAGTGCTAGAGCTAGCGGGCAAAACTCCTACAATGAGCAGTTCTTC
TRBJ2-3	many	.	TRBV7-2	CASGATGYTDTQYF	TGTGCCAGCGGGGCGACAGGATACACAGATACGCAGTATTTT
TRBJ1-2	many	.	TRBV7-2	CASSLDGSYPYGYTF	TGTGCCAGCAGCTTAGATGGGAGTTACCCCTATGGCTACACCTTC
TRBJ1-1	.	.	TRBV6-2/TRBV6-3	CASSYSMVRDTEAFF	TGTGCCAGCAGTTACTCGATGGTCAGGGACACTGAAGCTTTCTTT
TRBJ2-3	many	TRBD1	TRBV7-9	CASRIGQGGDTQYF	TGTGCCAGCAGGATAGGACAGGGAGGAGATACGCAGTATTTT
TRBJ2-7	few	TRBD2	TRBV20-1	CSAGETSGFYEQYF	TGCAGTGCTGGGGAGACTAGCGGATTCTACGAGCAGTACTTC
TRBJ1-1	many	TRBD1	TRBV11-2	CASRPSGTGNPEAFF	TGTGCCAGCCGGCCCTCCGGGACAGGGAACCCTGAAGCTTTCTTT
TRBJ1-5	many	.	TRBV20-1	CSARDHVGRGSNQPQHF	TGCAGTGCTAGAGATCATGTGGGACGCGGGAGCAATCAGCCCCAGCATTTT